This T cell receptor beta chain was identified in a study of shared clonotypes between healthy human individuals. The trim removed 3 bases at V and 6 bases at J, leaving 7 bases unmatched. From germline, CDR1 is MDHEN and CDR2 SYDVKM. The length of the CDR3 is 14 residues. As processed by the authors: ImmunoSEQ only sent back junction sequences with no quality scores, so filtering was done differently. The method was immunoSEQ multiplex PCR; TCRdb's version includes in-frame clones alone and lacks a portion of them. V and J calls and clone size come straight from that table; D and trimming were deduced from the DNA. Of about 2.3 million clones listed, less than 95% are singletons.

This TCR was recovered from a man between 18 and 35 years old in good health. Some clones in this sample may be carry-over from other donors' samples. Sequenced: naive CD4+ T cells from PBMCs. Subset in this sample: CD45RA+ positively selected. The chain recombines TRBV28 with TRBJ2-7; 8 bases are shared with TRBD1. The CDR3 here is CASSLDRAGREQYF. For the CDR3, the DNA is TGTGCCAGCAGTTTGGACAGGGCGGGACGCGAGCAGTACTTC.